The rows below give T cell receptor beta chains drawn from one sample of a study of T cell responses to AZD1222 COVID-19 vaccine. Only in-frame clones appear in the TCRdb table, and some are missing; sequencing was by immunoSEQ multiplex PCR. The data contain approximately 140,000 clones, 70% to 90% of them seen just once; the ten biggest clones take up more than 5.5%. Specimen: peripheral blood, collected on day 0 of AZD1222 vaccination. Every receptor here comes from an adult in good health. The CDR3 runs from the conserved cysteine through the conserved F or W. A D gene is named only where the DNA matches it firmly. Not every row has a clone size; where given, it reads once, few, many or a size class.

TRBV2	NA	TRBD2	TRBJ2-1	CASIEGSGSLEQFF	TGTGCCAGCATAGAGGGTAGCGGGAGTCTTGAGCAGTTCTTC
TRBV5-1	NA	TRBD1	TRBJ1-1	CASSFAGTGGNEAFF	TGCGCCAGCAGCTTCGCAGGGACAGGGGGGAATGAAGCTTTCTTT
TRBV5-5	NA	NA	TRBJ2-1	CASSLGAGSYNEQFF	TGTGCCAGCAGCTTGGGGGCGGGCTCCTACAATGAGCAGTTCTTC
TRBV7-6	NA	TRBD1	TRBJ2-7	CASSTDRVSYEQYF	TGTGCCAGCAGCACAGACAGGGTGTCCTACGAGCAGTACTTC
TRBV7-2	NA	NA	TRBJ1-2	CASRQGYYGYTF	TGTGCCAGCCGACAAGGTTACTATGGCTACACCTTC
TRBV29-1	NA	NA	TRBJ2-1	CSVPGGGGPYNEQFF	TGCAGCGTGCCCGGTGGGGGGGGCCCCTACAATGAGCAGTTCTTC
TRBV5-1	few	NA	TRBJ1-1	CASSLEGGGYTEAFF	TGCGCCAGCAGCTTGGAGGGAGGGGGGTATACTGAAGCTTTCTTT
TRBV15	NA	TRBD1	TRBJ2-5	CATSRATGGQETQYF	TGTGCCACCAGCAGAGCGACAGGGGGTCAAGAGACCCAGTACTTC
TRBV4-3	NA	TRBD1	TRBJ2-1	CASSQGRTGSLASSYNEQFF	TGCGCCAGCAGCCAAGGACGGACAGGGAGTTTGGCCAGCTCCTACAATGAGCAGTTCTTC
TRBV30	NA	NA	TRBJ1-5	CAWSVLGQGKTPQHF	TGTGCCTGGAGTGTACTAGGGCAGGGGAAGACGCCCCAGCATTTT